These T cell receptor beta chains were read from a single sample in a study of T cells in localized non-small cell lung cancer. Clones were read by immunoSEQ multiplex PCR, and TCRdb kept only the in-frame ones, dropping some. The sample shows approximately 5,100 clones, under 35% of them seen only once. The sample here was lung tumor tissue, taken before any cancer treatment. Receptors originate from a woman aged 35-75 years with stage II squamous cell lung carcinoma. The CDR3 runs from the conserved cysteine through the conserved F or W. D genes are given only for firm matches. The size field is filled for only some rows; it gives once, few, many or a size class.

TRBV11-3	TRBJ2-7	TRBD2	18	.	TGTGCCAGCAGCTCCCAGCCGGGACTAGCGACCCACTCCTACGAGCAGTACTTC	CASSSQPGLATHSYEQYF
TRBV28	TRBJ2-5	TRBD2	16	few	TGTGCCAGCAGCGCCTTGGCAGCGGGAGAGGGGGAGACCCAGTACTTC	CASSALAAGEGETQYF
TRBV10-2	TRBJ2-1	TRBD2	14	few	TGCGCCAGCAGAACTAGCGGGCCCTACAATGAGCAGTTCTTC	CASRTSGPYNEQFF
TRBV5-1	TRBJ2-7	.	15	.	TGCGCCAGCAGCTTGACCGACAGGTTCTCCTACGAGCAGTACTTC	CASSLTDRFSYEQYF
TRBV19	TRBJ2-5	.	13	.	TGTGCCAGTAGTATGGGGGCCCAAGAGACCCAGTACTTC	CASSMGAQETQYF
TRBV6-8	TRBJ1-1	TRBD1	12	.	TGTGCCGTGAACAGGGGGAACACTGAAGCTTTCTTT	CAVNRGNTEAFF
TRBV6-8	TRBJ2-1	TRBD2	14	few	TGTGCCAGCAGAGGACTAGCGGGACTCAATGAGCAGTTCTTC	CASRGLAGLNEQFF
TRBV19	TRBJ2-1	TRBD2	18	.	TGTGCCAGTAGTATAGAAGCGCGGGGGGTAGGGGTATTGGATGAGCAGTTCTTC	CASSIEARGVGVLDEQFF
TRBV18	TRBJ1-5	TRBD1	15	.	TGTGCCAGCTCACCAGGGACAGGACCTCCTCAGCCCCAGCATTTT	CASSPGTGPPQPQHF
TRBV6-8	TRBJ1-1	.	13	few	TGTGCCAGCAGTAGGCTTACGGACACTGAAGCTTTCTTT	CASSRLTDTEAFF
TRBV6-8	TRBJ1-4	.	12	few	TGTGCCAGCAGGGCGCTTCGGGGAAAACTGTTTTTT	CASRALRGKLFF
TRBV11-3	TRBJ2-3	.	16	.	TGTGCCAGCAGCTTCGGAGCATCCTCTAGCACAGATACGCAGTATTTT	CASSFGASSSTDTQYF
TRBV5-1	TRBJ1-2	.	15	few	TGCGCCAGCAGCTTGGACGGAAGTCCCTTCTATGGCTACACCTTC	CASSLDGSPFYGYTF
TRBV5-1	TRBJ2-2	TRBD2	14	.	TGCGCCAGCAACCTAGCGGGAGAGGTCGGGGAGCTGTTTTTT	CASNLAGEVGELFF
TRBV28	TRBJ1-1	TRBD1	13	.	TGTGCCAGCAGACGGGACAGGGTCACTGAAGCTTTCTTT	CASRRDRVTEAFF
TRBV14	TRBJ1-1	.	13	few	TGTGCCAGCAGCCCCGGTTGGGGAGGTGAAGCTTTCTTT	CASSPGWGGEAFF
TRBV6-8	TRBJ1-1	.	14	few	TGTGCCAGCCGCAGGGACCGACAGAACACTGAAGCTTTCTTT	CASRRDRQNTEAFF
TRBV29-1	TRBJ1-4	.	13	.	TGCAGCGTTAGAGCAGGGTGGGCTGAAAAACTGTTTTTT	CSVRAGWAEKLFF
TRBV9	TRBJ1-2	TRBD1	15	.	TGTGCCAGCAGCGTTATCACAGGGGGCGTTGAAGGCTACACCTTC	CASSVITGGVEGYTF
TRBV28	TRBJ2-4	TRBD1	13	.	TGTGCCAGCTCAGGGGGCCCCTCATCCATTCAGTACTTC	CASSGGPSSIQYF
TRBV5-1	TRBJ1-2	.	15	few	TGCGCCAGCAGCCCGGTGGGGGGGCGCGACTATGGCTACACCTTC	CASSPVGGRDYGYTF